The rows below give T cell receptor beta chains drawn from one sample of a study of blood T cell repertoires in COVID-19. Produced via immunoSEQ multiplex PCR; TCRdb's table is partial and in-frame only. The table shows about 240,000 clones, with approximately 78% occurring only once. The specimen sequenced was peripheral blood. These receptors all come from an older woman with active or convalescent COVID-19. Each CDR3 is given with its conserved first and last residue. Clone size is given for some rows only: seen once, a few or many times, or a class if the clone is expanded.

V gene	clone size	J gene	CDR3 protein
TRBV7-9	.	TRBJ1-2	CASSPGTDYGYTF
TRBV6-5	.	TRBJ2-1	CATRTSGGAGEQFF
TRBV29-1	.	TRBJ2-5	CSVEGLEETQYF
TRBV19	.	TRBJ2-1	CASSRDSAYNEQFF
TRBV7-2	.	TRBJ2-2	CASSLSLAGASNTGELFF
TRBV6-5	.	TRBJ1-3	CASSYRTGEPKTIYF
TRBV2	.	TRBJ2-2	CASRSSENTGELFF
TRBV19	.	TRBJ1-2	CASTHHRDRAYGYTF
TRBV2	.	TRBJ1-6	CASSASGLNSPLHF
TRBV7-3	.	TRBJ2-1	CASSSSSGAYNEQFF
TRBV7-9	.	TRBJ1-4	CASGHRGGNEKLFF
TRBV6-6	.	TRBJ1-2	CASRYDRGNWNGYTF
TRBV6-5	.	TRBJ1-1	CASSDPGRQEAFF
TRBV4-1	.	TRBJ1-6	CASDRQPGLYNSPLHF
TRBV3-1/TRBV3-2	.	TRBJ2-1	CASSQDGGSYNEQFF
TRBV10-3	.	TRBJ1-1	CAISESPYKKNTEAFF
TRBV7-2	.	TRBJ2-1	CASSFSGVLAGRGNEQFF
TRBV18	once	TRBJ2-7	CASSPRRDSVYEQYF
TRBV20-1	.	TRBJ1-4	CSARQNEKLFF
TRBV9	.	TRBJ1-2	CASSVRADRAYGYTF
TRBV28	.	TRBJ1-2	CASSSYQGVVGYTF
TRBV19	.	TRBJ2-7	CASRNTGTYEQYF
TRBV15	.	TRBJ2-3	CATSRHRDTQYF
TRBV18	few	TRBJ1-3	CASSPDRGFSGNTIYF
TRBV6-6	.	TRBJ1-3	CASSQTTGGSSGNTIYF
TRBV7-8	few	TRBJ2-1	CASSLVGYNEQFF
TRBV7-2	once	TRBJ1-2	CASSHLSRQGPGYTF
TRBV5-5	.	TRBJ1-5	CASSPKVGGVQPQHF
TRBV9	.	TRBJ1-1	CASSVGKRGYTEAFF